Listed here are 21 T cell receptor beta chains from one sample, sequenced in a study of cytomegalovirus exposure and HLA in healthy donors. It was with 60 Vbeta and 13 Jbeta primers that the PCR ran. The protocol was immunoSEQ multiplex PCR, while the TCRdb copy is restricted to in-frame clones and leaves out a portion. Altogether 150,000 to 200,000 clones are present, about 88% being singletons, with the ten largest covering 1.5% to 2%. The material sequenced was PBMCs. The receptor source for this set is a woman younger than 35 in good health and CMV-seronegative.

This chain uses TRBV6-1 with TRBJ1-2; D perhaps matches TRBD1 (6 bases). V gave up 5 bases and J gave up 0 bases, with 13 bases separating them. The CDR3 covers 15 residues. CDR1 is MNHNS, CDR2 SASEGT, per germline. The CDR3 protein is CASSLRQEPNYGYTF. In nucleotides, the CDR3 is TGTGCCAGCAGTTTACGACAGGAACCTAACTATGGCTACACCTTC.

V and J are TRBV7-8 and TRBJ2-5; 11 bases agree with TRBD2. Per the germline V gene, CDR1 is SGHVS and CDR2 is FQNEAQ. CDR3 length: 16 residues. V lost 5 bases to trimming and J lost 0 bases; unmatched junction nucleotides: 5. DNA for the CDR3: TGTGCCAGCAGCACCGGACTAGCGGGCTACCAAGAGACCCAGTACTTC. Its translation: CASSTGLAGYQETQYF.

The chain employs TRBV2 and TRBJ2-7, with D possibly TRBD2 on 6 matching bases. Germline CDR1 and CDR2: SNHLY and FYNNEI. V lost 6 bases and J 0 bases, leaving 15 bases between the germline ends. The CDR3 has 15 amino acids. Written as DNA, the CDR3 is TGTGCCAGCAGCCCACCGGGGGAAGCCTCCTACGAGCAGTACTTC. The encoded protein is CASSPPGEASYEQYF.

The chain employs TRBV28 and TRBJ1-2, with no clear D. Trimming took 6 bases from V and 6 from J, leaving 14 bases between them. Per germline, CDR1 MDHEN and CDR2 SYDVKM. The CDR3 is 13 amino acids. The CDR3 loop reads CASSNDGIDGYTF. DNA of the CDR3: TGTGCCAGCAGCAACGACGGGATTGATGGCTACACCTTC.

This clone was seen a few times. The chain couples TRBV5-4 to TRBJ1-1; 10 positions agree with TRBD1. J lost 2 bases, V lost 4 bases, and 8 bases had no gene match. The CDR3 extends over 16 amino acids. The germline gives CDR1 SGHNT, CDR2 YYREEE (reference sequence). The CDR3 protein is CASSPSGTGVNTEAFF. The CDR3 region has the DNA TGTGCCAGCAGCCCCTCCGGGACAGGGGTTAACACTGAAGCTTTCTTT.

The gene calls are TRBV11-2 and TRBJ1-4; tentative D call: TRBD1 (5 bases). The germline V gene has CDR1 SGHAT and CDR2 FQNNGV. The CDR3 extends over 13 amino acids. V shed 0 bases and J shed 13 bases, with 12 bases lying between them. The CDR3 region has the DNA TGTGCCAGCAGCTTAGAACCCGGACATGGACTGTTTTTT. Amino acid sequence: CASSLEPGHGLFF.

The V call is TRBV14, the J call TRBJ1-1; perhaps TRBD1 as D (5 bases). The V gene lost 3 bases and the J gene lost 8 bases, with 19 bases spanning the gap. Germline values: CDR1 SGHDN, CDR2 FVKESK. This CDR3 contains 15 residues. This CDR3 reads CASSQIEVGRQEAFF. As DNA, the CDR3 is TGTGCCAGCAGCCAGATAGAGGTGGGGCGACAGGAAGCTTTCTTT.

This clone was observed a single time. This chain uses TRBV7-8 with TRBJ2-3, with unresolved D. Trimming shortened V by 5 bases and J by 6 bases, and 15 bases separated the two germline ends. The CDR3 length is 14 residues. Germline assignment: CDR1 SGHVS and CDR2 FQNEAQ. The CDR3 DNA follows: TGTGCCAGCAGCCATTACGGAGCCACGGATACGCAGTATTTT. The encoded protein is CASSHYGATDTQYF.

The rearrangement uses TRBV6-6 and TRBJ1-2; perhaps TRBD1 as D (6 bases). The CDR3 extends over 14 amino acids. Germline assignment: CDR1 MNHNY and CDR2 SVGAGI (reference sequence). Trimming took 4 bases from V and 8 from J, leaving 17 bases between them. CDR3 DNA: TGTGCCAGCAGTTCGGACAGAAGGTCAAGCGGCTACACCTTC. Translating gives CASSSDRRSSGYTF.

This clone appeared a few times. The CDR3: CASSLPGGYRGNTIYF. The CDR3 bases are TGTGCCAGCAGCCTCCCAGGTGGCTACCGTGGAAACACCATATATTTT. The chain is built from TRBV11-2 and TRBJ1-3; D call uncertain. CDR3 length: 16 residues. Trimming stripped 5 bases from V and 3 bases from J, with 17 bases between. Looked up from germline, CDR1 is SGHAT and CDR2 is FQNNGV.

The gene calls are TRBV27 and TRBJ2-5; TRBD2 agrees at 8 bases. Germline values: CDR1 MNHEY, CDR2 SMNVEV (reference sequence). The ends lost 3 bases at V and 4 bases at J; junction bases unmatched: 16. CDR3 length: 18 residues. CDR3: CASSFPVGAGGLLETQYF. Here the CDR3 DNA reads TGTGCCAGCAGTTTTCCCGTAGGGGCGGGGGGCCTCTTAGAGACCCAGTACTTC.

V is TRBV5-1 and J is TRBJ2-1; 7 bases map to TRBD2. Germline V gene data show CDR1 as SGHRS and CDR2 as YFSETQ. V trimming: 4 bases; J trimming: 6 bases; junction bases outside the gene matches: 10. The CDR3 has 15 amino acids. The CDR3 region has the DNA TGCGCCAGCAGCGCCGGGGGGATTACGGGCAATGAGCAGTTCTTC. It translates to CASSAGGITGNEQFF.

V gene TRBV7-9 combines with J gene TRBJ2-5; 7 nucleotides align to TRBD1. The assigned J gene may be wrong: the sequence end matches TRBJ2-7 better. CDR1 and CDR2 from the germline V gene are SEHNR and FQNEAQ (reference sequence). This CDR3 has 16 residues. In nucleotides, the CDR3 is TGTGCCAGCAGCTTAGTGTCCGGGCAGGGGGCCTACGAGCAGTACTTC. Translating it yields CASSLVSGQGAYEQYF.

The chain combines TRBV18 with TRBJ1-3, with D perhaps matching TRBD1 (6 bases). Per germline, CDR1 KGHSH and CDR2 LQKENI. This CDR3 region has 15 residues. V was cut by 3 bases and J by 2 bases, with 11 bases left in between. The CDR3 sequence is CASSPTGPPGNTIYF. CDR3 DNA sequence: TGTGCCAGCTCACCCACAGGGCCCCCTGGAAACACCATATATTTT.

The genes are TRBV2 and TRBJ1-1; possible D gene TRBD1, 5 bases. V shed 6 bases and J shed 4 bases, with 9 bases lying between them. This CDR3 comprises 12 residues. In germline, CDR1 is SNHLY, CDR2 FYNNEI. CDR3 sequence (DNA): TGTGCCAGCAGGATGGGGGGCACTGAAGCTTTCTTT. It yields the protein CASRMGGTEAFF.

This clone was seen more than once but under ten times. The chain has TRBV30 and TRBJ2-3; TRBD1 aligns across 7 bases. The CDR3 runs 13 residues. The germline gives CDR1 GTSNPN, CDR2 SVGIG (reference sequence). Trimming at V came to 8 bases and at J to 2 bases, leaving 7 bases not matched to a gene. The CDR3 DNA reads as TGTGCCCGAGGGACAGTAGCCACAGATACGCAGTATTTT. Translated: CARGTVATDTQYF.

CDR3 loop: CASRTGHSYEQYF. The CDR3, as DNA: TGTGCCAGCAGGACAGGACACTCCTACGAGCAGTACTTC. The chain combines TRBV6-1 with TRBJ2-7; tentatively, D is TRBD1 (6 bases). From germline, CDR1 is MNHNS and CDR2 SASEGT. This CDR3 is built from 13 residues. V shed 6 bases and J shed 0 bases, with 9 bases lying between them.

The rearrangement links TRBV6-5 to TRBJ2-5, with TRBD2 identical over 9 bases. The CDR3 runs 14 residues. Germline values: CDR1 MNHEY, CDR2 SVGAGI. With 9 bases clipped from V and 2 bases from J, the junction kept 7 bases outside the gene matches. The CDR3: CASTLAGRQETQYF. The CDR3 DNA is TGTGCCAGTACCCTAGCGGGGAGGCAAGAGACCCAGTACTTC.

The chain has TRBV4-1 and TRBJ1-5; TRBD1 aligns across 10 bases. CDR1 is MGHRA and CDR2 is YSYEKL in the germline V gene. This CDR3 spans 16 amino acids. Trimming cost V 3 bases and J 3 bases; bases outside gene matches: 5. This CDR3 is CASSQGQGTDNQPQHF. The CDR3 coding sequence is TGCGCCAGCAGCCAGGGACAGGGGACCGACAATCAGCCCCAGCATTTT.

The chain couples TRBV4-1 to TRBJ2-3, with 12 positions matching TRBD1. CDR3 size: 16 residues. Germline trimming cut 3 bases from V and 6 bases from J; bases unmatched to any gene: 7. Germline lookup yields CDR1 MGHRA and CDR2 YSYEKL. The CDR3 nucleotides read TGCGCCAGCAGCCATCCGGGACAGGGGGCGAGGGATACGCAGTATTTT. This codes for CASSHPGQGARDTQYF.

The CDR3 DNA reads as TGTGCCAGCAGCTTAGGCAGGGACTATGGCTACACCTTC. This encodes CASSLGRDYGYTF. The rearrangement uses TRBV7-8 and TRBJ1-2, with D maybe TRBD1 (5 bases). The CDR3 runs 13 residues. V lost 1 base to trimming and J lost 3 bases, with 6 bases between them. Germline loops: CDR1 SGHVS, CDR2 FQNEAQ.